This T cell receptor beta chain was recorded in a study of beta chain features in type 1 diabetes. Worth noting for this clone: The target antigen is unknown.

The CDR3 contains 12 residues. V was trimmed by 6 bases and J by 6 bases, leaving 8 bases between them. Germline V gene data show CDR1 as MGHDK and CDR2 as SYGVNS. Each of the CD4+ naive, central memory, regulatory and stem cell-like memory populations was sorted via CD45RO/CCR7/CD25/CD127/CD95/CD27. Sorting produced populations that all topped 95% purity. Whole-study findings and limits: A moderate, significant TCRB CDR3 shortening appeared in type 1 diabetes across four CD4+ subsets. The similarity of naive, central memory and Treg TCRB repertoires appeared greater among patients than among healthy donors. VDJ junctions from type 1 diabetes patients carried fewer insertions and larger deletions.

As every portion of the isolated RNA was reverse transcribed, the sequencing read expressed TCRB transcripts. The protocol was immunoSEQ multiplex PCR, while the TCRdb copy is restricted to in-frame clones and leaves out a portion. Here the sample spans approximately 150,000 clones, almost 65% being singletons. V and J are TRBV25-1 and TRBJ2-2, with D perhaps matching TRBD1 (6 bases). What was sequenced was naive CD4+ T cells from blood. This receptor was taken from a young man with type 1 diabetes. Written as DNA, the CDR3 is TGTGCCAGCAGGGGACATCCCGGGGAGCTGTTTTTT. Its translation is CASRGHPGELFF.